The T cell receptor beta chain described here comes from a study of cytomegalovirus exposure and HLA in healthy donors. Study-wide results and caveats: In an earlier analysis, in under 700 donors, most V segments appeared productive either ~87% or ~30% of the time.

The CDR3 spans 15 residues. The trim removed 6 bases at V and 1 base at J, leaving 5 bases unmatched. Germline lookup yields CDR1 MNHEY and CDR2 SMNVEV (reference sequence). Amplification used 60 Vbeta primers and 13 Jbeta primers. Some clones are missing from TCRdb's copy, which holds only in-frame ones; the method was immunoSEQ multiplex PCR. Among 210,000 or so clones listed, roughly 79% were seen once. About this clone: The antigen remains undetermined.

This chain uses TRBV27 with TRBJ2-7; 11 nucleotides line up with TRBD2. This TCR was recovered from a man aged 18 to 35 in good health and CMV-seronegative. Sequencing input: PBMCs. The CDR3 sequence: CASSPGLAGSYEQYF. The CDR3 bases are TGTGCCAGCAGCCCTGGACTAGCGGGTTCCTACGAGCAGTACTTC.